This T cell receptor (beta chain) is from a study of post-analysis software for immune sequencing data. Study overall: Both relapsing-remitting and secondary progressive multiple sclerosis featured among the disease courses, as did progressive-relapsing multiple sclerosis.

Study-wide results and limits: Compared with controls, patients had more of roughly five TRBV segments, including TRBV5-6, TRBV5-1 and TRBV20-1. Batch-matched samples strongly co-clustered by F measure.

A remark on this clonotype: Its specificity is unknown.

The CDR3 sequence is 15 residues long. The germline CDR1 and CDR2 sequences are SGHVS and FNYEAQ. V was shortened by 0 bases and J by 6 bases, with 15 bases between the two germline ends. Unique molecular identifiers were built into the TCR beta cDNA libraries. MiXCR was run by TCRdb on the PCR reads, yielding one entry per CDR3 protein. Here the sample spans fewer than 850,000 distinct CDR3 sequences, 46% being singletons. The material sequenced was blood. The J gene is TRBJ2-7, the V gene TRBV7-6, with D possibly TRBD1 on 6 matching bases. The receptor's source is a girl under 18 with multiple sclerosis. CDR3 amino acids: CASSLAETGRGEQYF. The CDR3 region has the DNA TGTGCCAGCAGCTTAGCCGAGACAGGCAGGGGCGAGCAGTACTTC. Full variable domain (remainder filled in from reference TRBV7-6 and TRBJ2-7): GAGVSQSPRYKVTKRGQDVALRCDPISGHVSLYWYRQALGQGPEFLTYFNYEAQQDKSGLPNDRFSAERPEGSISTLTIQRTEQRDSAMYRCASSLAETGRGEQYFGPGTRLTVT.